The sequence of this T cell receptor (beta chain) was determined in a study of PD-L1 blockade in urothelial cancer. Study as a whole: There were a median of roughly 140,000 T cells in blood samples. Whole-study results and caveats: Durable-benefit patients had greater expansion of tumor-associated blood clones at 3 weeks.

Enrolled patients showed locally advanced or metastatic urothelial carcinoma. The number of samples from each patient was between 1 and 8, taken pretreatment and on-treatment. Between the trimmed V and J ends, which lost 3 bases and 5 bases, there was a span of 14 bases. The CDR3 has 15 amino acids. Germline CDR1 reads LNHDA; CDR2 reads SQIVND (reference sequence). The data were produced by immunoSEQ multiplex PCR, yet TCRdb's version contains in-frame clones alone and is incomplete. Of about 80,000 clones detected, 87% appear once; the ten largest clones hold roughly 5.7%. Notes on this clone: The antigen is unknown.

The starting material was PBMCs, obtained around atezolizumab (anti-PD-L1) treatment. The genes are TRBV19 and TRBJ1-5, with D tentatively TRBD1 (5 bases). The source of this sequence is a woman in her seventies with urothelial cancer. The CDR3 is CASSMTFGGYQPQHF. For the CDR3, the DNA is TGTGCCAGTAGTATGACGTTCGGGGGTTATCAGCCCCAGCATTTT.